This TCR beta chain was recorded in a study of shared clonotypes between healthy human individuals. The naive CD8 subset, CD45RO-negative cells positively selected for CCR7, excluded terminally differentiated effector memory CD45RA+ cells. This CDR3 has 14 residues. CDR1 is LNHDA and CDR2 is SQIVND in the germline V gene (reference sequence). With 5 bases removed from V and 1 base from J, the gap between germline ends came to 12 bases. Only in-frame clones appear in the TCRdb table, and some are missing; sequencing was by immunoSEQ multiplex PCR. Among around 2,100,000 clones, less than 95% were seen once, and the ten largest hold approximately 1%.

The receptor's source is a man in his late teens or twenties in good health. This chain joins TRBV19 and TRBJ2-7; D remains ambiguous. Sample: naive CD8+ T cells sorted from blood. The CDR3 coding sequence is TGTGCCAGTAGTGGAACCGGGCCGTCCTACGAGCAGTACTTC. The encoded protein is CASSGTGPSYEQYF.